This T cell receptor (beta chain) came from a study of CD4 T cells in relation to SARS-CoV-2 and coronaviruses. The wider study: After roughly 11 days of antigen culture, PBMC TCR beta CDR3s were sequenced.

Unexposed donor CD4+ T cells date from about 2011-2018, before the COVID-19 pandemic. After roughly 9 days of culture, CD4+ T cells were isolated. Unexposed-donor CD4+ T cells were probed with SARS-CoV-2 S/N and four cold-coronavirus spikes, cells permitting. Each well had 1.5 million to 2.5 million PBMCs in around 5.3% human AB serum with IL-2. As regards this clone: The antigen remains undetermined.

TCRdb keeps only in-frame clones here, not all; method: immunoSEQ multiplex PCR. The sample holds about 26,000 clones, more than 60% seen once. The germline V gene encodes CDR1 LGHDT and CDR2 YNNKEL (reference sequence). Between the trimmed V and J ends, which lost 3 bases and 4 bases, there was a span of 12 bases. The CDR3 is made up of 14 amino acids. The clonotype comes from a human donor in good health. Input material: CD4+ T cells from PBMCs, cultured in vitro. The V call is TRBV3-1 (or the pseudogene TRBV3-2), the J call TRBJ1-1, with D tentatively TRBD1 (5 bases). The CDR3 sequence is CASSHGTGGTEAFF. CDR3 bases: TGTGCCAGCAGCCACGGGACGGGGGGCACTGAAGCTTTCTTT.